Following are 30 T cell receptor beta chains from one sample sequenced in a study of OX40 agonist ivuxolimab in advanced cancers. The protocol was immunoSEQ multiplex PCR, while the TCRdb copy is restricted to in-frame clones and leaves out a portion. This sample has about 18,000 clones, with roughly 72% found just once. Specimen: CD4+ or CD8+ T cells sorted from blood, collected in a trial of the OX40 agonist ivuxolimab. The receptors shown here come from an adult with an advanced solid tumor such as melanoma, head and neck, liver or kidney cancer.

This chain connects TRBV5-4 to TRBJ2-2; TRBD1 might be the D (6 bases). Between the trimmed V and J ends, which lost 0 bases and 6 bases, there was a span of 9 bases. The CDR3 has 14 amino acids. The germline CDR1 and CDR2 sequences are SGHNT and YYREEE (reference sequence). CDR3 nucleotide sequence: TGTGCCAGCAGCTTGGGGACAGCTCCCGGGGAGCTGTTTTTT. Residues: CASSLGTAPGELFF. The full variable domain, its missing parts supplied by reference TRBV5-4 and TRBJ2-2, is ETGVTQSPTHLIKTRGQQVTLRCSSQSGHNTVSWYQQALGQGPQFIFQYYREEENGRGNFPPRFSGLQFPNYSSELNVNALELDDSALYLCASSLGTAPGELFFGEGSRLTVL.

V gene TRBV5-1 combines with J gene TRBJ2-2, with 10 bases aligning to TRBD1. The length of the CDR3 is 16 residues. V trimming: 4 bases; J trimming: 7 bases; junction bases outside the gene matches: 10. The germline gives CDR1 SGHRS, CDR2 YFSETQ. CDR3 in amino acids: CASSPPGQGIIGELFF. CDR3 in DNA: TGCGCCAGCAGCCCGCCGGGACAGGGGATTATCGGGGAGCTGTTTTTT.

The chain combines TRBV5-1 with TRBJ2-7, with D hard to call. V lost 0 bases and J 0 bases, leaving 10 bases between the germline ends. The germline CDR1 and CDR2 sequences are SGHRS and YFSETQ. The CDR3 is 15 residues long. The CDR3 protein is CASSLDVRSSYEQYF. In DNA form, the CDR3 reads TGCGCCAGCAGCTTGGATGTAAGGAGCTCCTACGAGCAGTACTTC.

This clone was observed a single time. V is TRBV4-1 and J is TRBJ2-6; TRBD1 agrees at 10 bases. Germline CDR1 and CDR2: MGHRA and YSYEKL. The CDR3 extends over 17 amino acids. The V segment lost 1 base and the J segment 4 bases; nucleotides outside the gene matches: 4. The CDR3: CASSQGQGARGANVLTF. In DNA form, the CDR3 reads TGCGCCAGCAGCCAAGGACAGGGGGCGCGGGGGGCCAACGTCCTGACTTTC.

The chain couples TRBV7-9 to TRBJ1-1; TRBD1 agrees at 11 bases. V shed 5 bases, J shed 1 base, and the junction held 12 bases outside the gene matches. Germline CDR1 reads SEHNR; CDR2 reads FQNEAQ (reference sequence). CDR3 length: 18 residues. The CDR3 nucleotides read TGTGCCAGCAGCCCGCCTGGACAGGGGGCAGTTGAGAACACTGAAGCTTTCTTT. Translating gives CASSPPGQGAVENTEAFF.

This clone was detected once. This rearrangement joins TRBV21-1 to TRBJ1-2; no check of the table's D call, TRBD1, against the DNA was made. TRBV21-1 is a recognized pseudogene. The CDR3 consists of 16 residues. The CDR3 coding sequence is TGTGCCAGCAGCAAAGCAGAACAGGGGGCCTCCTATGGCTACACCTTC. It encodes CASSKAEQGASYGYTF.

In DNA form, the CDR3 reads TGTGCCAGCAGGGCAGGCTTCAGCAATCAGCCCCAGCATTTT. Amino acids: CASRAGFSNQPQHF. The V gene is TRBV6-5, the J gene TRBJ1-5; D gene unclear. The CDR3 is made up of 14 amino acids. The ends were cut back, 6 bases at V and 1 base at J, with 10 bases in the middle. Germline V gives CDR1 MNHEY, CDR2 SVGAGI.

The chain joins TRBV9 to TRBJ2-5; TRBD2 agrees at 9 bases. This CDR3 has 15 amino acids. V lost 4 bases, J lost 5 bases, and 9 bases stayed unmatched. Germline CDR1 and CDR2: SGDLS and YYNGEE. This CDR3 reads CASSPAGGYDETQYF. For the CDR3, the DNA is TGTGCCAGCAGCCCCGCGGGGGGGTATGACGAGACCCAGTACTTC.

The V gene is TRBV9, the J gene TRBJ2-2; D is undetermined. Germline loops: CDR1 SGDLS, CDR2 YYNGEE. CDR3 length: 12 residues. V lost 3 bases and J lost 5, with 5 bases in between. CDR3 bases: TGTGCCAGCAGCGAGTTTACCGGGGAGCTGTTTTTT. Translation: CASSEFTGELFF.

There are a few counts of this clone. The CDR3, as DNA: TGCAGCGCGGCTCGTAGGGCGGATAGCACAGATACGCAGTATTTT. This sequence encodes CSAARRADSTDTQYF. The chain has TRBV29-1 and TRBJ2-3; D not resolved. Germline CDR1 is SQVTM and CDR2 is ANQGSEA. The V end lost 7 bases, the J end lost 0 bases, and 17 bases lay between the germline ends. The CDR3 length is 15 residues.

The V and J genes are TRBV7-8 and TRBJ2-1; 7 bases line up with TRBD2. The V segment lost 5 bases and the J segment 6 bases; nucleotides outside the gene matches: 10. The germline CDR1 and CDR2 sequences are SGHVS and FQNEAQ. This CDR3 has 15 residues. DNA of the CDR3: TGTGCCAGCAGCGCCGCGGGGGAGTGGGGCAATGAGCAGTTCTTC. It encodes CASSAAGEWGNEQFF.

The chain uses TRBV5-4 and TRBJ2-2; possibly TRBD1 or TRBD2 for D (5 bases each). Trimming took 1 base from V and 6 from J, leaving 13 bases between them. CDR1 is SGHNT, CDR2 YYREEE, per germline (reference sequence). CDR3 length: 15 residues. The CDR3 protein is CASSLRAGRPGELFF. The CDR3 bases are TGTGCCAGCAGCTTGAGGGCAGGGAGACCCGGGGAGCTGTTTTTT.

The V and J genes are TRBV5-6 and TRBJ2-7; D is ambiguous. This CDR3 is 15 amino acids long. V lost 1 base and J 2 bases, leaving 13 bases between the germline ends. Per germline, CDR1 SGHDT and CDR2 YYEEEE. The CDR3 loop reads CASSLLSIVPYEQYF. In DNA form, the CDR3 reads TGTGCCAGCAGCTTGTTGAGTATCGTACCCTACGAGCAGTACTTC.

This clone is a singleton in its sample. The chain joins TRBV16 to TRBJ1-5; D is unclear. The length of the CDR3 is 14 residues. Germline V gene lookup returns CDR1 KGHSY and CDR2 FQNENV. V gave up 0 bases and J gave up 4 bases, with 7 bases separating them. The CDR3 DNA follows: TGTGCCAGCAGCCAATCTTCACCTAATCAGCCCCAGCATTTT. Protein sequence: CASSQSSPNQPQHF. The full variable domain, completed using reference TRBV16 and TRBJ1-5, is GEEVAQTPKHLVRGEGQKAKLYCAPIKGHSYVFWYQQVLKNEFKFLISFQNENVFDETGMPKERFSAKCLPNSPCSLEIQATKLEDSAVYFCASSQSSPNQPQHFGDGTRLSIL.

In nucleotides, the CDR3 is TGTGCCAGCAGGGGGACAGGCTCAGGGGAGACCCAGTACTTC. It is translated as CASRGTGSGETQYF. V gene TRBV27 combines with J gene TRBJ2-5; 8 bases fit TRBD1. CDR3 length: 14 residues. The trim removed 6 bases at V and 5 bases at J, leaving 8 bases unmatched. CDR1 MNHEY and CDR2 SMNVEV come from the germline V gene (reference sequence).

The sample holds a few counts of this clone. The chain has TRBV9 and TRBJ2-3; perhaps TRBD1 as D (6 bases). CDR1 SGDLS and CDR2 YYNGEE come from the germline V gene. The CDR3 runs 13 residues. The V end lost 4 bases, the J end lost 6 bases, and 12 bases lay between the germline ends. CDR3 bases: TGTGCCAGCAGCCCCAGGGGTTCGGATACGCAGTATTTT. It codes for CASSPRGSDTQYF.

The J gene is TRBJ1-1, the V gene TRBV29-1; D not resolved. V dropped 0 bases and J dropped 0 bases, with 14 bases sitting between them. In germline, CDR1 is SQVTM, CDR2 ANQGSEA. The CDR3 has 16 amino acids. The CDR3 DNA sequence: TGCAGCGTTGAAGAATGGAGCGGGCCCATGAACACTGAAGCTTTCTTT. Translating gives CSVEEWSGPMNTEAFF.

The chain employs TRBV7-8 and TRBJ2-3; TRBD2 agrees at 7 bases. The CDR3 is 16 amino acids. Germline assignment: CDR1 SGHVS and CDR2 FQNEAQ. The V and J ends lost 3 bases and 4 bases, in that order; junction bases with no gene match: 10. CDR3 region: CASSFLAGETPDTQYF. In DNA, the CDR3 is TGTGCCAGCAGCTTTTTGGCGGGGGAGACACCAGATACGCAGTATTTT.

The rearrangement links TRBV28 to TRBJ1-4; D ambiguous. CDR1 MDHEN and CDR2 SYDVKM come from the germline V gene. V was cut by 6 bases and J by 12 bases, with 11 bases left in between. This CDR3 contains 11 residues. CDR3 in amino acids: CASSPLTELFF. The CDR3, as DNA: TGTGCCAGCAGCCCCTTGACGGAACTGTTTTTT.

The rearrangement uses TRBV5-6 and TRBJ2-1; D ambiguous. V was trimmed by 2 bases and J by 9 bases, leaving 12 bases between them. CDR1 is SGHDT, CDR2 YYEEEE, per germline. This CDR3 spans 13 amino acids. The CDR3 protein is CASSFSQFGEQFF. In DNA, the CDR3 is TGTGCCAGCAGCTTTTCCCAATTCGGTGAGCAGTTCTTC.

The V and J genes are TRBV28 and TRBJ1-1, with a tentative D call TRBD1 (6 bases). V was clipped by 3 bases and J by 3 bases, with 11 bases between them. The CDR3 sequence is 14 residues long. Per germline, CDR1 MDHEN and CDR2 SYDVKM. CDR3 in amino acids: CASSLPGEYTEAFF. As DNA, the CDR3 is TGTGCCAGCAGTTTGCCAGGGGAGTACACTGAAGCTTTCTTT.

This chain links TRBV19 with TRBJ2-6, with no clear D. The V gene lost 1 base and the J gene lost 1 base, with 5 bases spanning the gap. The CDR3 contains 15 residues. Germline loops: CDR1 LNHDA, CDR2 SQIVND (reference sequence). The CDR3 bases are TGTGCCAGTAGTATAGGAACTTCTGGGGCCAACGTCCTGACTTTC. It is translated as CASSIGTSGANVLTF.

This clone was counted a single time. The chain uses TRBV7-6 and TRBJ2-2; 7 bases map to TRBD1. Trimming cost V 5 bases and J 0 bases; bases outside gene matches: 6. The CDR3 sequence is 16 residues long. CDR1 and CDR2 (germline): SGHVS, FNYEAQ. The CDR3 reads CASSAWTGSNTGELFF. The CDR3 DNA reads TGTGCCAGCAGCGCTTGGACAGGTTCGAACACCGGGGAGCTGTTTTTT.

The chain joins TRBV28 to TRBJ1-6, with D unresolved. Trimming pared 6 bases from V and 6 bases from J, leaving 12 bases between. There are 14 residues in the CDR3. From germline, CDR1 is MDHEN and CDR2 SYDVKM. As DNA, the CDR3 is TGTGCCAGCAGGCTTAGGTCACCTAATTCACCCCTCCACTTT. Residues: CASRLRSPNSPLHF. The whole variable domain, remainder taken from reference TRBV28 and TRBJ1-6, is DVKVTQSSRYLVKRTGEKVFLECVQDMDHENMFWYRQDPGLGLRLIYFSYDVKMKEKGDIPEGYSVSREKKERFSLILESASTNQTSMYLCASRLRSPNSPLHFGNGTRLTVT.

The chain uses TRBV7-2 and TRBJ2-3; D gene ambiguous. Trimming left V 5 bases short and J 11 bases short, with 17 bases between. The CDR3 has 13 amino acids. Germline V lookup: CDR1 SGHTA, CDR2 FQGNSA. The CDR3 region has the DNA TGTGCCAGCAGCCGAGGCACCAACTACGGGCAGTATTTT. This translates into CASSRGTNYGQYF.

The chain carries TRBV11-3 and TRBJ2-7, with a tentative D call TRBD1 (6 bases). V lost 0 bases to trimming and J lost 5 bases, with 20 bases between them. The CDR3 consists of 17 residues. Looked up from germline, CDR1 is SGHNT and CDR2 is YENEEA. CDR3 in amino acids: CASSLDKGDPVSDEQYF. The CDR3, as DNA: TGTGCCAGCAGCTTAGATAAGGGGGACCCCGTAAGCGACGAGCAGTACTTC.

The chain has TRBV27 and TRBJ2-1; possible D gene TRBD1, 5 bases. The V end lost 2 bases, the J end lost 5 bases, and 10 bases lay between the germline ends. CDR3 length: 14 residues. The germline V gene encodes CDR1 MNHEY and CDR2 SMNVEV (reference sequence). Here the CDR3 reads CASSLVRENNEQFF. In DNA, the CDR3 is TGTGCCAGCAGTTTAGTCAGGGAAAACAATGAGCAGTTCTTC.

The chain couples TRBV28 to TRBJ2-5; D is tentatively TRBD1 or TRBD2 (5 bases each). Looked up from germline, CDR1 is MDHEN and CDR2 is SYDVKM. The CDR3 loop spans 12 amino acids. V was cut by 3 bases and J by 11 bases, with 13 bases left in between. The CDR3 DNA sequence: TGTGCCAGCAGTTTCTCAGGGTGGGAGCAGTACTTC. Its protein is CASSFSGWEQYF.

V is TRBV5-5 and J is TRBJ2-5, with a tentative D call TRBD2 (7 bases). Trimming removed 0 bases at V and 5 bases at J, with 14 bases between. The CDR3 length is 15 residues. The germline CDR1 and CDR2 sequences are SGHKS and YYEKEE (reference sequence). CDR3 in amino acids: CASSLGGGVLETQYF. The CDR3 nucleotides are TGTGCCAGCAGCTTGGGAGGGGGGGTCCTCGAGACCCAGTACTTC. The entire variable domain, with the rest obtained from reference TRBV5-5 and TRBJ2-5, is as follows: DAGVTQSPTHLIKTRGQQVTLRCSPISGHKSVSWYQQVLGQGPQFIFQYYEKEERGRGNFPDRFSARQFPNYSSELNVNALLLGDSALYLCASSLGGGVLETQYFGPGTRLLVL.

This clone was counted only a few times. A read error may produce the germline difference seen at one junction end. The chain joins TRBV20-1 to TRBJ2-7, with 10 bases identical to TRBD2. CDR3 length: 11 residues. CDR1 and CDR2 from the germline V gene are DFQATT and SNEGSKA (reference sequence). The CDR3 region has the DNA TGCAGTGCTAGACTAGCGGGGGCTTTCATCTTC. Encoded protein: CSARLAGAFIF.